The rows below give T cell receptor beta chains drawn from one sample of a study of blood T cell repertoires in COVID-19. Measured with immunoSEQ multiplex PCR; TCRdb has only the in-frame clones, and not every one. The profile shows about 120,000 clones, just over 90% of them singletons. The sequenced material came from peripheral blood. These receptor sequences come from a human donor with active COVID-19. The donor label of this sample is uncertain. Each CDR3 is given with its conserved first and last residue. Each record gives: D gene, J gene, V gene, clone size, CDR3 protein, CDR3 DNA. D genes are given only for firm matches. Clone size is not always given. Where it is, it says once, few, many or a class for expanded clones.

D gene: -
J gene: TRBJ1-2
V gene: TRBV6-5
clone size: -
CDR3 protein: CASRRTAVYGYTF
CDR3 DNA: TGTGCCAGCAGGAGGACAGCAGTATATGGCTACACCTTC

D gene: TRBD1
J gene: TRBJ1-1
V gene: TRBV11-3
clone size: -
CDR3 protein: CASSLGGTGVTEAFF
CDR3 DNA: TGTGCCAGCAGCTTAGGAGGGACAGGGGTCACTGAAGCTTTCTTT

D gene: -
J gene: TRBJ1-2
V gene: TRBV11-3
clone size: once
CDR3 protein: CASSLFYGYTF
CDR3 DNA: TGTGCCAGCAGCTTATTCTACGGCTACACCTTC

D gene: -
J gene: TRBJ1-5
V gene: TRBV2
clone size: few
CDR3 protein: CASTPFGNQPQHF
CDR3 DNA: TGTGCCAGCACCCCCTTCGGGAATCAGCCCCAGCATTTT

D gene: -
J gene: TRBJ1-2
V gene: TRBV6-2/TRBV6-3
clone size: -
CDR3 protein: CASSPGNGGYTF
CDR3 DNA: TGTGCCAGCAGCCCCGGGAACGGGGGCTACACCTTC

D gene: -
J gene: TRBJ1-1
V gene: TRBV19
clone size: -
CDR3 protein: CASSSDRNTEAFF
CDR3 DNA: TGTGCCAGTAGTTCCGACAGGAACACTGAAGCTTTCTTT

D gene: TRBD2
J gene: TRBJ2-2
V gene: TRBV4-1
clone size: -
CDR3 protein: CASSQRAGGPGGELFF
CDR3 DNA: TGCGCCAGCAGCCAACGTGCGGGGGGGCCCGGCGGGGAGCTGTTTTTT

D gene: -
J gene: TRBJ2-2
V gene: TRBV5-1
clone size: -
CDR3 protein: CASSPTALRGTGELFF
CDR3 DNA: TGCGCCAGCAGCCCAACGGCCCTCCGAGGGACCGGGGAGCTGTTTTTT

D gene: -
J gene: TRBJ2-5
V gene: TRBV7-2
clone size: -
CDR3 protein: CASSGSGTLLKETQYF
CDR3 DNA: TGTGCCAGCAGCGGGTCCGGGACTCTTCTTAAAGAGACCCAGTACTTC

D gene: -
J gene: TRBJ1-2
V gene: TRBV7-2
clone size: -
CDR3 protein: CASSRSGDPNYGYTF
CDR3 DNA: TGTGCCAGCAGCAGAAGCGGGGACCCTAACTATGGCTACACCTTC

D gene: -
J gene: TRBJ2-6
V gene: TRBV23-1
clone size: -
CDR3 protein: CASSQSSAYSGANVLTF
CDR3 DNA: TGCGCCAGCAGTCAATCGAGCGCCTACTCTGGGGCCAACGTCCTGACTTTC

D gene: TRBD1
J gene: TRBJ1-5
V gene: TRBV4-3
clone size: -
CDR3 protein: CASSQDVTGGQPQHF
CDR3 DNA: TGCGCCAGCAGCCAAGATGTGACAGGGGGGCAGCCCCAGCATTTT

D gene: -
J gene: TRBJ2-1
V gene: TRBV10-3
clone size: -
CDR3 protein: CAISERDIQFF
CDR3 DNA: TGTGCCATCAGTGAAAGAGACATACAGTTCTTC

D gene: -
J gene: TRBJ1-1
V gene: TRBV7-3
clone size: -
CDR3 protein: CASRADRTNTEAFF
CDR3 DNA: TGTGCCAGCAGAGCCGACAGGACGAACACTGAAGCTTTCTTT

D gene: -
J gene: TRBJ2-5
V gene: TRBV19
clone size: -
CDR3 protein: CASMDFGRETQYF
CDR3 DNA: TGTGCCAGTATGGACTTCGGAAGGGAGACCCAGTACTTC

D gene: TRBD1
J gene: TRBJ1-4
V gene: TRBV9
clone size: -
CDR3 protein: CASSPRGDRVEKLFF
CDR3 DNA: TGTGCCAGCAGCCCCCGGGGGGACAGGGTAGAAAAACTGTTTTTT

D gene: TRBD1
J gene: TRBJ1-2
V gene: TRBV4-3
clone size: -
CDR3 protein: CASRGGQGDGYTF
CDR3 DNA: TGCGCCAGCAGGGGCGGGCAGGGGGATGGCTACACCTTC

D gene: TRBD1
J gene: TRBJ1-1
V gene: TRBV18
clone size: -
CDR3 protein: CASSPSRTGMNTEAFF
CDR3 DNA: TGTGCCAGCTCACCCTCCCGGACAGGAATGAACACTGAAGCTTTCTTT

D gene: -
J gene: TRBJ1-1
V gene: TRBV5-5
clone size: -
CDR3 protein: CASKYRDVNTEAFF
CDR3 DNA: TGTGCCAGCAAGTACAGGGATGTGAACACTGAAGCTTTCTTT

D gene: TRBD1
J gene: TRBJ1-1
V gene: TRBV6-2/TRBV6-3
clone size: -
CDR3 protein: CASSYQGANTEAFF
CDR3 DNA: TGTGCCAGCAGTTACCAGGGGGCAAACACTGAAGCTTTCTTT

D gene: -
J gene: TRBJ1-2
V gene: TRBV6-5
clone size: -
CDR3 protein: CASSRTTNYGYTF
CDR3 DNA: TGTGCCAGCTCTCGGACAACTAACTATGGCTACACCTTC

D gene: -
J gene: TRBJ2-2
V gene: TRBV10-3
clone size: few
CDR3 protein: CAISEFNMATGELFF
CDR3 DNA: TGTGCCATCAGTGAGTTTAACATGGCCACCGGGGAGCTGTTTTTT

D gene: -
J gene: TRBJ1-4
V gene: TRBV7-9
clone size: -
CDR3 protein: CASSRSGQTTNEKLFF
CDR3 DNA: TGTGCCAGCAGCCGATCCGGACAGACAACTAATGAAAAACTATTTTTT

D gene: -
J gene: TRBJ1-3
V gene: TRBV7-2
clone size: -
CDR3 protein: CASSQGVSGNTIYF
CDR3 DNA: TGTGCCAGCAGTCAAGGGGTGTCCGGAAACACCATATATTTT

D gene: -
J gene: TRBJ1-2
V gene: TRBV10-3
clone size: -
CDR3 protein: CAISESRYGYTF
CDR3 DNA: TGTGCCATCAGTGAGTCGCGGTATGGCTACACCTTC